This entry lists 23 T cell receptor beta chains sequenced from one sample in a study of monozygotic twins with inflammatory bowel disease. One entry per CDR3 protein, without DNA, is what TCRdb gives after re-calling the 5' RACE reads. The table lists some 330,000 distinct CDR3 sequences, with 5% to 6% in the top ten. The specimen sequenced was blood. These receptors were obtained from a human donor with ulcerative colitis or Crohn's disease, or a healthy co-twin of an affected twin (not recorded which).

The chain recombines TRBV5-1 with TRBJ2-3; lacking DNA, the TRBD2 call made by TCRdb goes unchecked. The CDR3 runs to 16 residues. Germline lookup yields CDR1 SGHRS and CDR2 YFSETQ. The CDR3 region is CASRGRTSGPTDTQYF.

The CDR3 reads CAVARGGSSYEQYF. The gene calls are TRBV28 and TRBJ2-7; there is no DNA to check the TCRdb D call of TRBD1. This CDR3 region has 14 residues. Germline V lookup: CDR1 MDHEN, CDR2 SYDVKM.

The V gene is TRBV7-2, the J gene TRBJ1-2; TCRdb lists TRBD1, though no DNA is available to test this call. This CDR3 spans 15 amino acids. The germline gives CDR1 SGHTA, CDR2 FQGNSA. The chain's CDR3 is CASSLSGTGLYGYTF.

The chain employs TRBV11-3 and TRBJ2-1; the TCRdb D gene call, TRBD1, has no DNA to confirm it. The CDR3 contains 16 residues. Germline V gene sequence: CDR1 SGHNT, CDR2 YENEEA. CDR3 sequence reads: CASSGLGGATYNEQFF.

This chain uses TRBV18 with TRBJ2-5. The CDR3 sequence is 15 residues long. Germline V gene lookup returns CDR1 KGHSH and CDR2 LQKENI. The CDR3 loop reads CASSPRSQTQETQYF.

V usage is TRBV20-1 and J usage is TRBJ1-5. The CDR3 extends over 16 amino acids. Germline V gene lookup returns CDR1 DFQATT and CDR2 SNEGSKA (reference sequence). The CDR3 here is CSARDPGSYSNQPQHF.

The chain employs TRBV4-3 and TRBJ1-4. This CDR3 has 13 amino acids. CDR1 is LGHNA, CDR2 YSLEER, per germline. CDR3 sequence: CASSQVTGEKLFF.

This chain connects TRBV20-1 to TRBJ2-7. Germline lookup yields CDR1 DFQATT and CDR2 SNEGSKA (reference sequence). There are 14 residues in the CDR3. CDR3 in amino acids: CSARDTASAYEQYF.

CDR3 amino acids: CASSSRTENTEAFF. V is TRBV5-1 and J is TRBJ1-1; TCRdb reports TRBD1, a call that lacks DNA to check it against. The CDR3 sequence is 14 residues long. Germline V gene sequence: CDR1 SGHRS, CDR2 YFSETQ.

This CDR3 is CASSLVWRGGWNTEAFF. This chain joins TRBV11-2 and TRBJ1-1. This CDR3 is 17 amino acids long. Germline V CDR1 and CDR2: SGHAT, FQNNGV. Together with reference TRBV11-2 and TRBJ1-1, the CDR3 gives the full variable domain: EAGVAQSPRYKIIEKRQSVAFWCNPISGHATLYWYQQILGQGPKLLIQFQNNGVVDDSQLPKDRFSAERLKGVDSTLKIQPAKLEDSAVYLCASSLVWRGGWNTEAFFGQGTRLTVV.

The rearrangement links TRBV5-5 to TRBJ2-7; TCRdb designates TRBD1, a call that cannot be tested without DNA. Germline V gene lookup returns CDR1 SGHKS and CDR2 YYEKEE (reference sequence). This CDR3 is 15 amino acids long. The CDR3 reads CASSLAGGGFGEQYF.

This chain joins TRBV12-3 or TRBV12-4 and TRBJ1-5; TCRdb indicates TRBD1, and absent DNA this call remains unverified. This CDR3 has 17 residues. The CDR3 sequence is CASSLRGGPMGNQPQHF.

The chain has TRBV5-1 and TRBJ2-5; TCRdb lists TRBD1, though no DNA is available to test this call. Per germline, CDR1 SGHRS and CDR2 YFSETQ. This CDR3 is built from 16 residues. The CDR3 protein is CASSSKPPGQQETQYF.

CDR3 loop: CASSPETSSQETQYF. The chain uses TRBV5-1 and TRBJ2-5; as DNA is missing, the TRBD2 call by TCRdb cannot be tested. CDR1 and CDR2 (germline): SGHRS, YFSETQ. The CDR3 contains 15 residues.

The genes are TRBV3-1 and TRBJ2-1; with no DNA, the TCRdb D assignment of TRBD2 cannot be verified. The CDR3 loop spans 18 amino acids. The germline V gene has CDR1 LGHDT and CDR2 YNNKEL (reference sequence). CDR3 residues: CASSPAPKLAGVPNEQFF.

The chain combines TRBV6-1 with TRBJ2-7; lacking DNA, the TRBD1 call made by TCRdb goes unchecked. Germline loops: CDR1 MNHNS, CDR2 SASEGT. This CDR3 spans 15 amino acids. Here the CDR3 reads CASSHTRTQGYEQYF.

This chain joins TRBV7-9 and TRBJ2-3; the D gene TCRdb calls, TRBD1, cannot be checked with no DNA. The germline CDR1 and CDR2 sequences are SEHNR and FQNEAQ (reference sequence). This CDR3 has 16 residues. Here the CDR3 reads CASSPPRTGGTDTQYF. Combining the CDR3 with reference TRBV7-9 and TRBJ2-3 gives the whole variable domain DTGVSQNPRHKITKRGQNVTFRCDPISEHNRLYWYRQTLGQGPEFLTYFQNEAQLEKSRLLSDRFSAERPKGSFSTLEIQRTEQGDSAMYLCASSPPRTGGTDTQYFGPGTRLTVL.

This chain links TRBV5-6 with TRBJ2-1; without DNA, the TCRdb call of TRBD2 cannot be checked. The CDR3 sequence is 16 residues long. CDR1 is SGHDT, CDR2 YYEEEE, per germline. The chain's CDR3 is CASSRRRTSGRDEQFF.

This chain links TRBV20-1 with TRBJ1-1; TCRdb names TRBD1, which stays unverified in the absence of DNA. CDR3 size: 14 residues. Per the germline V gene, CDR1 is DFQATT and CDR2 is SNEGSKA (reference sequence). The CDR3 here is CSARAGAGDTEAFF.

J is TRBJ1-5 and V is TRBV7-2. Germline CDR1 SGHTA, CDR2 FQGNSA. The CDR3 runs to 12 residues. The CDR3 sequence: CASSSAYQPQHF.

The rearrangement joins TRBV7-9 to TRBJ2-3. The CDR3 extends over 15 amino acids. Germline values: CDR1 SEHNR, CDR2 FQNEAQ (reference sequence). The chain's CDR3 is CASSLGQAFTDTQYF. Together with reference TRBV7-9 and TRBJ2-3, the CDR3 gives the full variable domain: DTGVSQNPRHKITKRGQNVTFRCDPISEHNRLYWYRQTLGQGPEFLTYFQNEAQLEKSRLLSDRFSAERPKGSFSTLEIQRTEQGDSAMYLCASSLGQAFTDTQYFGPGTRLTVL.

The chain uses TRBV20-1 and TRBJ2-1. The germline V gene encodes CDR1 DFQATT and CDR2 SNEGSKA (reference sequence). The CDR3 consists of 13 residues. The CDR3: CSARDPNNNEQFF.

The V and J genes are TRBV28 and TRBJ2-3. The CDR3 length is 12 residues. CDR1 and CDR2 (germline): MDHEN, SYDVKM. The chain's CDR3 is CASSRNTDTQYF.